This T cell receptor beta chain was identified in a study of early T cells in non-severe SARS-CoV-2 infection. General study results and limits: VDJdb-based matching was biased toward anti-spike CD8 responses and missed private and CD4 specificities.

This CDR3 spans 12 amino acids. The germline V and J ends were trimmed by 0 bases and 5 bases, with 4 bases remaining between them. CDR1 and CDR2 (germline): ENHRY, SYGVKD. In the library, individual cDNA molecules carried attached unique molecular identifiers. TCRdb re-called the 5' RACE reads with MiXCR, one entry per CDR3 protein. In the table there are about 71,000 distinct CDR3 sequences, approximately 13% of which are singletons. The table lists this clonotype with a few counts. Antigen specificity is unknown. Sample: whole blood, taken at baseline. The rearrangement joins TRBV10-3 to TRBJ2-5, with unresolved D. The sequence came from an adult who was a healthcare worker with PCR-confirmed SARS-CoV-2 infection or an uninfected control (not recorded which). The DNA of the CDR3 is TGTGCCATCAGTGAGTCGAGCGAGACCCAGTACTTC. Its translation: CAISESSETQYF.